These 5 T cell receptor beta chains originate from one sample sequenced in a study of control samples from healthy donors and cancer patients. Sequencing was performed with immunoSEQ multiplex PCR; in TCRdb, only in-frame clones are kept and a portion is missing. The data show around 140,000 clones, 90% to 95% seen once. The material sequenced was blood. Every receptor here comes from a man aged 35 to 55 in good health.

V is TRBV27 and J is TRBJ1-6, with 8 bases lining up with TRBD1. Germline assignment: CDR1 MNHEY and CDR2 SMNVEV (reference sequence). This CDR3 region has 14 residues. Unmatched junction bases numbered 3, after V lost 3 bases and J lost 8 bases. Here the CDR3 reads CASSFRGRYSPLHF. CDR3 nucleotides: TGTGCCAGCAGTTTCAGGGGGCGTTATTCACCCCTCCACTTT.

This chain uses TRBV6-1 with TRBJ1-2; D is unclear. In germline, CDR1 is MNHNS, CDR2 SASEGT. The CDR3 covers 14 residues. V was pared by 0 bases and J by 7 bases, with 12 bases between. Here the CDR3 reads CASSEAQSQRGYTF. The CDR3 region has the DNA TGTGCCAGCAGTGAAGCCCAAAGTCAGCGTGGCTACACCTTC.

The chain joins TRBV24-1 to TRBJ2-7; D is perhaps TRBD2 (6 bases). This CDR3 spans 14 amino acids. Trimming stripped 7 bases from V and 3 bases from J, with 15 bases between. CDR1 and CDR2 from the germline V gene are KGHDR and SFDVKD. The CDR3 sequence is CATSETGVHYEQYF. The CDR3 nucleotides read TGTGCCACCAGCGAGACGGGGGTACACTACGAGCAGTACTTC.

The rearrangement joins TRBV18 to TRBJ1-5; 9 bases agree with TRBD1. CDR3 length: 14 amino acids. After removal of 3 bases from V and 5 bases from J, the junction contained 2 bases not matched to a gene. The germline V gene encodes CDR1 KGHSH and CDR2 LQKENI. CDR3 sequence: CASSPGQGHQPQHF. The DNA of the CDR3 is TGTGCCAGCTCACCGGGACAGGGCCATCAGCCCCAGCATTTT.

This chain links TRBV2 with TRBJ1-5, with 7 positions matching TRBD1. Germline trimming cut 9 bases from V and 0 bases from J; bases unmatched to any gene: 11. The CDR3 spans 16 residues. Per germline, CDR1 SNHLY and CDR2 FYNNEI. The CDR3 nucleotides read TGTGCCAGGCAGACCGGGACAGTTTATAGCAATCAGCCCCAGCATTTT. Protein sequence: CARQTGTVYSNQPQHF.